The present T cell receptor (beta chain) was sequenced within a study of PD-L1 blockade in urothelial cancer. Study-level information: Typically, measured as a median, blood samples had 141,255 T cells.

Time point: peripheral blood 6 weeks after treatment start. Patients suffered from locally advanced or metastatic urothelial carcinoma. Every patient provided from 1 to 8 samples, collected pretreatment and on-treatment. Sequencing used immunoSEQ multiplex PCR; TCRdb keeps in-frame clones, though not all of them. The data contain around 46,000 clones, roughly 82% of them seen just once; the ten biggest clones take up 13%. The V gene lost 4 bases and the J gene lost 0 bases, with 16 bases spanning the gap. CDR3 size: 17 residues. Germline-derived CDR1 and CDR2 are SGHNT and YYREEE (reference sequence).

The source material was PBMCs, sampled around atezolizumab (anti-PD-L1) treatment. This TCR came from a man aged 55 to 70 with urothelial cancer. The chain combines TRBV5-4 with TRBJ2-2, with D possibly TRBD1 on 6 matching bases. The CDR3 sequence: CASSPIGGLSNTGELFF. The CDR3 DNA follows: TGTGCCAGCAGCCCAATTGGGGGCCTCTCGAACACCGGGGAGCTGTTTTTT.